This T cell receptor beta chain emerged from a study of cytomegalovirus exposure and HLA in healthy donors. 60 Vbeta and 13 Jbeta primers were used in PCR. Profiled with immunoSEQ multiplex PCR; TCRdb holds only in-frame clones, not every one. The repertoire consists of roughly 130,000 clones, with around four fifths occurring once and the leading ten covering 0.95% to 1.1%. This CDR3 spans 14 amino acids. CDR1 is SNHLY and CDR2 is FYNNEI in the germline V gene. V dropped 5 bases and J dropped 7; count of bases not matched to a gene: 10. This receptor was identified in a human donor in good health. The chain carries TRBV2 and TRBJ1-1; 7 nucleotides line up with TRBD1. The material sequenced was PBMCs. Written as DNA, the CDR3 is TGTGCCAGCAGTCGAGGGACAGAGGGGAGTGAAGCTTTCTTT. Amino acids: CASSRGTEGSEAFF.